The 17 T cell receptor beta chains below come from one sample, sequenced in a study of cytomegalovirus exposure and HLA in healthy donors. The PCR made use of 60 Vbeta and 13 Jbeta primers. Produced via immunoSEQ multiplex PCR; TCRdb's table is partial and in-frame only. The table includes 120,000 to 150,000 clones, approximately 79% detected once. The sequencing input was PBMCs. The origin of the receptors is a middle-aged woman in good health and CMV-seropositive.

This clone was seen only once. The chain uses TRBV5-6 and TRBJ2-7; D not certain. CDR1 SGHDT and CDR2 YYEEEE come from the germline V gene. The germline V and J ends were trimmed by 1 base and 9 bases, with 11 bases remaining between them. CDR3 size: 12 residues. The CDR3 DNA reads TGTGCCAGCAGCTTGCTAAACACGGGGCAGTACTTC. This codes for CASSLLNTGQYF.

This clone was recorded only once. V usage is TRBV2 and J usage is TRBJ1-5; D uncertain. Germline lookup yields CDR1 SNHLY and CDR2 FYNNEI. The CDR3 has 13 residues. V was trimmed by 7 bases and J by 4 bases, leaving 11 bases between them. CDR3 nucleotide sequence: TGTGCCAGCAAGTCGGGTTTTAATCAGCCCCAGCATTTT. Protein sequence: CASKSGFNQPQHF.

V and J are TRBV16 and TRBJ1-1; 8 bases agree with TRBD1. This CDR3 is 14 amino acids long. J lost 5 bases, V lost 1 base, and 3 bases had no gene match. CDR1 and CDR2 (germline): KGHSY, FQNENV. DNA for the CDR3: TGTGCCAGCAGCCAATTACAGGGGGGGACTGAAGCTTTCTTT. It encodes CASSQLQGGTEAFF.

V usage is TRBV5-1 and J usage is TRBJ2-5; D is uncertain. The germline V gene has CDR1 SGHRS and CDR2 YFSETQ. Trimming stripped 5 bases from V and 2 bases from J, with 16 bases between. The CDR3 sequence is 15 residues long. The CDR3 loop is CASRSSAALQETQYF. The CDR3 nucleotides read TGCGCCAGCAGAAGCTCGGCGGCACTACAAGAGACCCAGTACTTC.

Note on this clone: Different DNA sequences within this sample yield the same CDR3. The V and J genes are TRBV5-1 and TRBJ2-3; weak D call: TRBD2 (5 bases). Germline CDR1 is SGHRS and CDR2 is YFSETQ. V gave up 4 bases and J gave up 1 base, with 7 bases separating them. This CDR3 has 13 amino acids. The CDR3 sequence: CASSPGGTDTQYF. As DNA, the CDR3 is TGCGCCAGCAGCCCCGGGGGCACAGATACGCAGTATTTT.

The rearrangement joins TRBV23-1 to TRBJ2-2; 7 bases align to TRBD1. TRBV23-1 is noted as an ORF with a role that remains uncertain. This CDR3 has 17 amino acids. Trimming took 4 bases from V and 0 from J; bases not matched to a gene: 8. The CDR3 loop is CASSRRPGQSNTGELFF. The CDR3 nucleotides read TGCGCCAGCAGTCGTCGACCGGGACAGTCGAACACCGGGGAGCTGTTTTTT.

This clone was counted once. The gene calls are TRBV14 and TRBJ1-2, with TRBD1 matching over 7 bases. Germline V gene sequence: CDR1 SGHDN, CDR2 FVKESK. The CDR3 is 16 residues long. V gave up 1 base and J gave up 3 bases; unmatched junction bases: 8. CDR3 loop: CASSQGGTESYYGYTF. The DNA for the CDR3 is TGTGCCAGCAGCCAAGGTGGGACAGAAAGTTACTATGGCTACACCTTC.

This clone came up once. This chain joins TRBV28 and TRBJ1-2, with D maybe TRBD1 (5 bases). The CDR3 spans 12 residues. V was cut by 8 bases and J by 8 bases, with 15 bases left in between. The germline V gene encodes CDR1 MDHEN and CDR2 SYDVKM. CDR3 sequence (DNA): TGTGCCAGCCAAGAACAGGCGACAGGCTACACCTTC. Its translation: CASQEQATGYTF.

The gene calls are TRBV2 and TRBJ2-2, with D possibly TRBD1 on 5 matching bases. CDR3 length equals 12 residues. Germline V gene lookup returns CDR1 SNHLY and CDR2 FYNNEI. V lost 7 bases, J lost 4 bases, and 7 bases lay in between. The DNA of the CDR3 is TGTGCCAGCAATAGGGGCACCGGGGAGCTGTTTTTT. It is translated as CASNRGTGELFF. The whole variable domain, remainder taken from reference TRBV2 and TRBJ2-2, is EPEVTQTPSHQVTQMGQEVILRCVPISNHLYFYWYRQILGQKVEFLVSFYNNEISEKSEIFDDQFSVERPDGSNFTLKIRSTKLEDSAMYFCASNRGTGELFFGEGSRLTVL.

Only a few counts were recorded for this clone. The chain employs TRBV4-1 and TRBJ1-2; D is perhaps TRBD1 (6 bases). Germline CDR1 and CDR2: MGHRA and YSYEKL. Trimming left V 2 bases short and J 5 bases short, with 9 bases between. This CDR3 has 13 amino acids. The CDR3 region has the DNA TGCGCCAGCAGCCAAACAGGGCCATATGGCTACACCTTC. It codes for CASSQTGPYGYTF.

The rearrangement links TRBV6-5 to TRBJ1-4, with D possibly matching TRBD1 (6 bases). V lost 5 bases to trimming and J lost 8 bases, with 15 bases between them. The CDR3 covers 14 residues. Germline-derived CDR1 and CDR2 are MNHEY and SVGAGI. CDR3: CASSTGWGGEKLFF. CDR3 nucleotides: TGTGCCAGCAGTACAGGGTGGGGAGGGGAAAAACTGTTTTTT.

The CDR3 coding sequence is TGTGCCAGCAGCCGACAGGGCGGGACTGAAGCTTTCTTT. This sequence encodes CASSRQGGTEAFF. The chain couples TRBV5-4 to TRBJ1-1; 7 positions match TRBD1. The CDR3 has 13 residues. Germline CDR1 is SGHNT and CDR2 is YYREEE (reference sequence). V shed 4 bases, J shed 5 bases, and the junction held 5 bases outside the gene matches. Supplemented by reference TRBV5-4 and TRBJ1-1, the full variable domain reads ETGVTQSPTHLIKTRGQQVTLRCSSQSGHNTVSWYQQALGQGPQFIFQYYREEENGRGNFPPRFSGLQFPNYSSELNVNALELDDSALYLCASSRQGGTEAFFGQGTRLTVV.

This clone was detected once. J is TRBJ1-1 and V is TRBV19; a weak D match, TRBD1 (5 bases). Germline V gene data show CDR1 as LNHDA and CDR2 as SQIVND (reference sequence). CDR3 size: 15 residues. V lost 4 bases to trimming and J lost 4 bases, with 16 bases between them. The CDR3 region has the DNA TGTGCCAGTAGTAAGATGGGGGGAATGGGCACTGAAGCTTTCTTT. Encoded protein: CASSKMGGMGTEAFF.

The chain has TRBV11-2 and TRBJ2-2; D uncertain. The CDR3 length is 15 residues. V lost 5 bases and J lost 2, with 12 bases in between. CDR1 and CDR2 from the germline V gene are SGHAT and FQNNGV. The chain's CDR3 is CASSRVASNTGELFF. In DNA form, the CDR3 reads TGTGCCAGCAGCCGGGTGGCGTCTAACACCGGGGAGCTGTTTTTT.

The CDR3 DNA reads as TGCGCCAGCAGCTTGGCCCCAGGGGTGTCCGAGACCCAGTACTTC. Translated, it gives CASSLAPGVSETQYF. J is TRBJ2-5 and V is TRBV5-1; TRBD1 is a possible D gene (6 bases). Germline assignment: CDR1 SGHRS and CDR2 YFSETQ. Trimming took 0 bases from V and 5 from J, leaving 14 bases between them. This CDR3 is built from 15 residues.

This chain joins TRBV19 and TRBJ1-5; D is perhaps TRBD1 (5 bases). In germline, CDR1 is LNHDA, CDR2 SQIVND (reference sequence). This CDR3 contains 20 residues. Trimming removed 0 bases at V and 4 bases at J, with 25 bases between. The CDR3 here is CASSIEPGANLHGGNQPQHF. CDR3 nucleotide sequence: TGTGCCAGTAGTATAGAACCCGGGGCCAATCTCCACGGGGGTAATCAGCCCCAGCATTTT.

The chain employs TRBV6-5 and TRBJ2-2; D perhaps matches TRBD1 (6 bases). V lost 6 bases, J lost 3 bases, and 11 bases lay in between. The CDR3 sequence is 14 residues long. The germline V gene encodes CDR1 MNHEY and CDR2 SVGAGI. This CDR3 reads CASSRTVYTGELFF. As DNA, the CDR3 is TGTGCCAGCAGCCGGACAGTTTACACCGGGGAGCTGTTTTTT.